One sample yielded the 15 T cell receptor beta chains listed below, sequenced in a study of blood T cell repertoires in COVID-19. The method was immunoSEQ multiplex PCR; TCRdb's version includes in-frame clones alone and lacks a portion of them. The table records 270,000 or so clones, approximately 84% of them present only once. Sequencing was done on a sample of PBMCs or T cells enriched from blood (not recorded which). These receptors all stem from a man aged 50 to 59 who had recovered from COVID-19.

J is TRBJ2-7 and V is TRBV5-8, with TRBD2 matching 12 bases. V was clipped by 7 bases and J by 4 bases; unmatched bases: 12. Germline CDR1 and CDR2: SGHTS and YDEGEE. The CDR3 has 16 residues. The CDR3 coding sequence is TGTGCCAGCGTCCCACCTAGCGGGAGGGCCATATACGAGCAGTACTTC. It is translated as CASVPPSGRAIYEQYF. Full variable domain (missing parts from reference TRBV5-8 and TRBJ2-7): EAGVTQSPTHLIKTRGQQATLRCSPISGHTSVYWYQQALGLGLQFLLWYDEGEERNRGNFPPRFSGRQFPNYSSELNVNALELEDSALYLCASVPPSGRAIYEQYFGPGTRLTVT.

The rearrangement joins TRBV28 to TRBJ1-1; TRBD1 is a possible D gene (6 bases). This CDR3 region has 14 residues. Deletions cut 3 bases from V and 4 bases from J, with 12 bases between. Germline V gene sequence: CDR1 MDHEN, CDR2 SYDVKM. The CDR3 DNA is TGTGCCAGCAGTTTCCGGACAGAGGTCACTGAAGCTTTCTTT. Translating gives CASSFRTEVTEAFF.

The chain recombines TRBV5-6 with TRBJ1-4, with D possibly matching TRBD1 (5 bases). CDR1 is SGHDT, CDR2 YYEEEE, per germline. V lost 0 bases and J 0 bases, leaving 9 bases between the germline ends. This CDR3 contains 16 residues. The CDR3 nucleotides read TGTGCCAGCAGCTTGGACCGGGGGGCAACTAATGAAAAACTGTTTTTT. Translation gives CASSLDRGATNEKLFF.

The V and J genes are TRBV7-3 and TRBJ1-1; the D is unclear. This CDR3 spans 14 amino acids. The V and J ends lost 3 bases and 2 bases respectively, with 10 bases between them. CDR1 SGHTA and CDR2 FQGTGA come from the germline V gene. The CDR3 region has the DNA TGTGCCAGCAGCTTCTCCGGGAGAAACACTGAAGCTTTCTTT. Its translation is CASSFSGRNTEAFF.

The rearrangement joins TRBV11-2 to TRBJ1-1; D might be TRBD1 (6 bases). Between the trimmed V and J ends, which lost 2 bases and 3 bases, there was a span of 10 bases. Looked up from germline, CDR1 is SGHAT and CDR2 is FQNNGV. The CDR3 has 14 amino acids. For the CDR3, the DNA is TGTGCCAGCAGCTTAAACAGGGATTACACTGAAGCTTTCTTT. It translates to CASSLNRDYTEAFF. The full variable domain, its missing parts supplied by reference TRBV11-2 and TRBJ1-1, is EAGVAQSPRYKIIEKRQSVAFWCNPISGHATLYWYQQILGQGPKLLIQFQNNGVVDDSQLPKDRFSAERLKGVDSTLKIQPAKLEDSAVYLCASSLNRDYTEAFFGQGTRLTVV.

In its sample, this clone was seen once. Since a much larger clone is just one base distant, this may be a read error. The rearrangement links TRBV2 to TRBJ1-1; tentatively, D is TRBD1 (6 bases). V shed 7 bases and J shed 1 base, with 10 bases lying between them. This CDR3 is 13 amino acids long. Germline-derived CDR1 and CDR2 are SNHLY and FYNNEI. The DNA for the CDR3 is TGTGCCAGCACCCAACAGGGGAACACTGAAGCTTTCTTT. Translated: CASTQQGNTEAFF.

The V and J genes are TRBV11-2 and TRBJ1-2; D call uncertain. This CDR3 spans 13 amino acids. From germline, CDR1 is SGHAT and CDR2 FQNNGV. The V end was cut by 7 bases, the J end by 4 bases, with 13 bases between. For the CDR3, the DNA is TGTGCCAGCACCCTTTCGGCAGGCTATGGCTACACCTTC. This sequence encodes CASTLSAGYGYTF. The whole variable domain, filled in from reference TRBV11-2 and TRBJ1-2, reads EAGVAQSPRYKIIEKRQSVAFWCNPISGHATLYWYQQILGQGPKLLIQFQNNGVVDDSQLPKDRFSAERLKGVDSTLKIQPAKLEDSAVYLCASTLSAGYGYTFGSGTRLTVV.

The chain combines TRBV6-1 with TRBJ1-6; 8 bases agree with TRBD1. V lost 4 bases to trimming and J lost 14 bases; unmatched junction nucleotides: 22. Germline-derived CDR1 and CDR2 are MNHNS and SASEGT. The CDR3 runs 18 residues. Here the CDR3 reads CASSGQDRALFSGGSLHF. The CDR3 nucleotides read TGTGCCAGCAGTGGTCAGGACAGGGCCTTATTTTCCGGGGGGTCCCTCCACTTT.

In DNA form, the CDR3 reads TGTGCCAGCAGCTTAGGGAGTGAAAAACTGTTTTTT. This gives the protein CASSLGSEKLFF. This chain joins TRBV7-8 and TRBJ1-4; no clear D. Trimming pared 1 base from V and 7 bases from J, leaving 4 bases between. Looked up from germline, CDR1 is SGHVS and CDR2 is FQNEAQ. The CDR3 consists of 12 residues. The full variable domain, rest sourced from reference TRBV7-8 and TRBJ1-4, is GAGVSQSPRYKVAKRGQDVALRCDPISGHVSLFWYQQALGQGPEFLTYFQNEAQLDKSGLPSDRFFAERPEGSVSTLKIQRTQQEDSAVYLCASSLGSEKLFFGSGTQLSVL.

This rearrangement joins TRBV15 to TRBJ2-2; D gene uncertain. V lost 6 bases and J 6 bases, leaving 17 bases between the germline ends. Germline CDR1 is LNHNV and CDR2 is YYDKDF (reference sequence). The CDR3 is 15 amino acids. The CDR3 spells CATSRRLPTPGELFF. The CDR3 region has the DNA TGTGCCACCAGTCGGCGACTCCCGACCCCCGGGGAGCTGTTTTTT. Variable domain in full (rest from reference TRBV15 and TRBJ2-2): DAMVIQNPRYQVTQFGKPVTLSCSQTLNHNVMYWYQQKSSQAPKLLFHYYDKDFNNEADTPDNFQSRRPNTSFCFLDIRSPGLGDTAMYLCATSRRLPTPGELFFGEGSRLTVL.

The sample holds a few counts of this clone. This chain uses TRBV19 with TRBJ2-7; possibly TRBD2 for D (6 bases). Germline V gives CDR1 LNHDA, CDR2 SQIVND (reference sequence). With 5 bases removed from V and 2 bases from J, the gap between germline ends came to 16 bases. The length of the CDR3 is 15 residues. CDR3 residues: CASSPGGAGTYEQYF. The CDR3 nucleotides are TGTGCCAGTAGTCCCGGCGGGGCGGGGACCTACGAGCAGTACTTC.

The chain recombines TRBV27 with TRBJ1-1; 8 bases are a match to TRBD1. The CDR3 has 14 amino acids. Germline loops: CDR1 MNHEY, CDR2 SMNVEV (reference sequence). Trimming removed 7 bases from V and 5 bases from J; junction bases left unmatched: 9. CDR3 coding DNA: TGTGCCAGCACCCCCCAGGGGGCGGGTACTGAAGCTTTCTTT. Its translation: CASTPQGAGTEAFF.

This clone was observed a few times. The J gene is TRBJ1-1, the V gene TRBV7-9; D possibly corresponds to TRBD1 (5 bases). From germline, CDR1 is SEHNR and CDR2 FQNEAQ (reference sequence). CDR3 length: 14 residues. V was cut by 5 bases and J by 4 bases, with 14 bases left in between. CDR3 region: CASSLQGFGTEAFF. The DNA of the CDR3 is TGTGCCAGCAGCCTCCAGGGTTTCGGCACTGAAGCTTTCTTT.

This clone was recorded once. This chain uses TRBV21-1 with TRBJ1-1. TRBV21-1 is a listed pseudogene. The CDR3 is 18 residues long. In DNA, the CDR3 is TGTGCCAGCAGCAAAGAAAGGGGCGCGGGGTCCATGAACACTGAAGCTTTCTTT. It specifies CASSKERGAGSMNTEAFF.

The chain recombines TRBV29-1 with TRBJ2-5, with a weak D call TRBD1 (6 bases). The ends were cut back, 7 bases at V and 5 bases at J, with 17 bases in the middle. The CDR3 loop spans 13 amino acids. Germline CDR1 and CDR2: SQVTM and ANQGSEA. As DNA, the CDR3 is TGCAGCGCATTGACTGGGGGCGGCGAGACCCAGTACTTC. As protein: CSALTGGGETQYF.